This is a list of T cell receptor beta chains from one sample in a study of T cell repertoires in cytomegalovirus infection. TCRdb recomputed calls from the reads with MiXCR, one row per CDR3 protein. The table has 740,000 or so distinct CDR3 sequences, 35% to 40% seen once. The sample taken for sequencing was PBMCs. These receptors originate from a human donor in good health (CMV status not recorded). Some clones in this sample may be carry-over from other donors' samples. Both conserved end residues are part of each CDR3. A D gene is named only where the DNA matches it firmly. Clone size appears in some rows only: once, few, many, or a class for an expanded clone.

clone_size	d_call	cdr3_length	v_call	j_call	cdr3_aa	cdr3_nt
few	TRBD2	16	TRBV12-3/TRBV12-4	TRBJ2-5	CASSFTSGGATETQYF	TGTGCCAGCAGTTTCACTAGCGGGGGGGCTACAGAGACCCAGTACTTC
.	.	14	TRBV15	TRBJ2-2	CATSFFTGTWELFF	TGTGCCACCAGCTTCTTTACCGGGACCTGGGAGCTGTTTTTT
.	TRBD2	12	TRBV20-1	TRBJ2-3	CSARQTSVRRYF	TGCAGTGCTAGACAGACTAGCGTGCGGAGGTATTTT
many	.	14	TRBV27	TRBJ1-4	CASSFVGGDEKLFF	TGTGCCAGCAGTTTCGTCGGAGGGGATGAAAAACTGTTTTTT
.	.	13	TRBV19	TRBJ2-1	CASSIGDPNEQFF	TGTGCCAGTAGTATCGGGGACCCCAATGAGCAGTTCTTC
.	.	14	TRBV28	TRBJ2-5	CASRRTGSLETQYF	TGTGCCAGCAGACGCACAGGGTCGTTAGAGACCCAGTACTTC
.	TRBD1	15	TRBV15	TRBJ2-7	CATSRGMGQGAEQYF	TGTGCCACCAGCAGGGGTATGGGACAGGGTGCCGAGCAGTACTTC
once	.	15	TRBV19	TRBJ2-7	CASSPAGRTSYEQYF	TGTGCCAGTAGCCCCGCGGGGCGAACGTCCTACGAGCAGTACTTC
many	.	14	TRBV5-6	TRBJ1-1	CASRMTEKNTEAFF	TGTGCCAGCAGGATGACAGAAAAGAACACTGAAGCTTTCTTT
.	.	15	TRBV7-6	TRBJ2-7	CASSFLEGDWYEQYF	TGTGCCAGCAGCTTCTTGGAGGGGGATTGGTACGAGCAGTACTTC
.	.	17	TRBV12-3/TRBV12-4	TRBJ1-3	CASSFFGGSGPGNTIYF	TGTGCCAGCAGTTTTTTCGGGGGGTCTGGACCTGGAAACACCATATATTTT
.	TRBD2	14	TRBV27	TRBJ2-3	CASRTSFGGDTQYF	TGTGCCAGCAGGACATCCTTCGGGGGGGACACGCAGTATTTT
.	.	15	TRBV27	TRBJ2-7	CASRTTTELTYEQYF	TGTGCCAGCAGAACGACGACAGAATTAACCTACGAGCAGTACTTC
.	.	16	TRBV18	TRBJ2-5	CASSLLSATYQETQYF	TGTGCCAGCTCACTCCTTAGCGCTACGTACCAAGAGACCCAGTACTTC
.	.	16	TRBV18	TRBJ2-1	CASSPLRGQTYNEQFF	TGTGCCAGCTCACCACTCCGCGGACAGACATACAATGAGCAGTTCTTC
.	.	16	TRBV7-2	TRBJ2-3	CASSREAGGGTDTQYF	TGTGCCAGCAGTCGTGAGGCCGGTGGGGGCACAGATACGCAGTATTTT